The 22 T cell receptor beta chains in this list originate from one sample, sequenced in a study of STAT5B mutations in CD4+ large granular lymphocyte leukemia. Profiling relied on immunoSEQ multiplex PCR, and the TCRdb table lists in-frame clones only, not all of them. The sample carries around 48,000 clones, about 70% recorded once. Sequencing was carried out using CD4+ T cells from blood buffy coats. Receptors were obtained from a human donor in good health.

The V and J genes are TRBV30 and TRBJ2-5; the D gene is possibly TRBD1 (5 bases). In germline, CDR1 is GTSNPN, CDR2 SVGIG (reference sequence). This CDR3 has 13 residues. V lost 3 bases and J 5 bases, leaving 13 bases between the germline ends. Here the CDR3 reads CAWRGLGQETQYF. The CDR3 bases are TGTGCCTGGAGGGGGCTGGGGCAGGAGACCCAGTACTTC.

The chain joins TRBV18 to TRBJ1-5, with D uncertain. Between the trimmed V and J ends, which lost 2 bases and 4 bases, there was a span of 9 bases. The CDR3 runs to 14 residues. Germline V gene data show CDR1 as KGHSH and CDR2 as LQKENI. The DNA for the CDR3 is TGTGCCAGCTCACCAACGGCAGAGAATCAGCCCCAGCATTTT. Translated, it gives CASSPTAENQPQHF. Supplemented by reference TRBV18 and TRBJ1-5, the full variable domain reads NAGVMQNPRHLVRRRGQEARLRCSPMKGHSHVYWYRQLPEEGLKFMVYLQKENIIDESGMPKERFSAEFPKEGPSILRIQQVVRGDSAAYFCASSPTAENQPQHFGDGTRLSIL.

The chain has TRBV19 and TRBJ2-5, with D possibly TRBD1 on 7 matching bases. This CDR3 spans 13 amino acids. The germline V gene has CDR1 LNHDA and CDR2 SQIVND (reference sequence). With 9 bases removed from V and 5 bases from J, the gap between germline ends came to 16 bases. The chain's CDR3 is CASQRTGGETQYF. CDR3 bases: TGTGCCAGCCAAAGGACAGGAGGGGAGACCCAGTACTTC. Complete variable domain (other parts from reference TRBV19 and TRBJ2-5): DGGITQSPKYLFRKEGQNVTLSCEQNLNHDAMYWYRQDPGQGLRLIYYSQIVNDFQKGDIAEGYSVSREKKESFPLTVTSAQKNPTAFYLCASQRTGGETQYFGPGTRLLVL.

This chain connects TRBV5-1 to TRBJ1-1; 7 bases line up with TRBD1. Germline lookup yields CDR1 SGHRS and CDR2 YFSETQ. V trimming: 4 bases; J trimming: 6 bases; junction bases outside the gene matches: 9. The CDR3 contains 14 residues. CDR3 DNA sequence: TGCGCCAGCAGCCCGGACAGGCTGGGGGCTGAAGCTTTCTTT. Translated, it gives CASSPDRLGAEAFF.

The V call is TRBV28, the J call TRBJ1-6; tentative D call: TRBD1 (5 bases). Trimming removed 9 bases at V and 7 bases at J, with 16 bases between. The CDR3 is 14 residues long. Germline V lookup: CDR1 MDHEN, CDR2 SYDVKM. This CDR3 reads CASSTGHGNSPLHF. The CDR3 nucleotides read TGTGCCAGTTCAACCGGACATGGCAATTCACCCCTCCACTTT. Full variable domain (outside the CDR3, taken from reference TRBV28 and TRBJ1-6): DVKVTQSSRYLVKRTGEKVFLECVQDMDHENMFWYRQDPGLGLRLIYFSYDVKMKEKGDIPEGYSVSREKKERFSLILESASTNQTSMYLCASSTGHGNSPLHFGNGTRLTVT.

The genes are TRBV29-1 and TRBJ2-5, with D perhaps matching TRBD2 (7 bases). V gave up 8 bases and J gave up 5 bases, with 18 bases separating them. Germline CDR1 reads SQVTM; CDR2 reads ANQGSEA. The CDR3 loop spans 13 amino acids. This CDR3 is CSFRGGQGETQYF. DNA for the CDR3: TGCAGCTTCCGCGGGGGCCAGGGGGAGACCCAGTACTTC.

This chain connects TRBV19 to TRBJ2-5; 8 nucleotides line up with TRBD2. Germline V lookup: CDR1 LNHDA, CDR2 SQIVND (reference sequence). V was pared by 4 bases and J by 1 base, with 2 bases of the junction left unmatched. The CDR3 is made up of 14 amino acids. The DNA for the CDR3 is TGTGCCAGTAGTAGACTAGCGTTCCAAGAGACCCAGTACTTC. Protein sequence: CASSRLAFQETQYF.

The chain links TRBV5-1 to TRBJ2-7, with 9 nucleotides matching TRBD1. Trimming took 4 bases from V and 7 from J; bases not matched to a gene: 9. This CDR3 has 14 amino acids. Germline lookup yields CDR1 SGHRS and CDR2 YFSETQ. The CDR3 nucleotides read TGCGCCAGCAGCCCGCCGGGACAGGGTAAAGAGCAGTACTTC. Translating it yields CASSPPGQGKEQYF.

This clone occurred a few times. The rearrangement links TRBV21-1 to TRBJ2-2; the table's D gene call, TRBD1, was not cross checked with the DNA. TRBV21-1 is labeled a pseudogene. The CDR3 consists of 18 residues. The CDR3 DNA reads TGTGCCAGCAGCAAACTGAGAGGAAAGGACAGGGACACCGGGGAGCTGTTTTTT. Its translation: CASSKLRGKDRDTGELFF.

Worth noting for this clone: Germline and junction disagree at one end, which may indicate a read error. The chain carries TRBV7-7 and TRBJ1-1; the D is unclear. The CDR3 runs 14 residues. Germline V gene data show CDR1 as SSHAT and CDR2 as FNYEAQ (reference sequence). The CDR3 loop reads CASSLTDRNTEAFF. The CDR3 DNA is TGTGCTAGCAGCTTAACCGACCGGAACACTGAAGCTTTCTTT.

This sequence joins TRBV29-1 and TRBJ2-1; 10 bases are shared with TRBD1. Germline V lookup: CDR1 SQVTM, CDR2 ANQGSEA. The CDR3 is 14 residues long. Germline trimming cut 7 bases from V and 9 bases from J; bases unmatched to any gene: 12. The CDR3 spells CSAAGTGVFGEQFF. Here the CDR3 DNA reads TGCAGCGCAGCCGGGACAGGGGTATTCGGTGAGCAGTTCTTC.

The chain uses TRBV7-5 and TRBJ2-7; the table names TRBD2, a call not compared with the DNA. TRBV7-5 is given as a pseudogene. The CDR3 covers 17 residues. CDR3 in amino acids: CARSPVLGLAGSYEQYV. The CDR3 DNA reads TGTGCCAGAAGCCCGGTATTGGGACTAGCGGGGTCCTACGAGCAGTACGTC.

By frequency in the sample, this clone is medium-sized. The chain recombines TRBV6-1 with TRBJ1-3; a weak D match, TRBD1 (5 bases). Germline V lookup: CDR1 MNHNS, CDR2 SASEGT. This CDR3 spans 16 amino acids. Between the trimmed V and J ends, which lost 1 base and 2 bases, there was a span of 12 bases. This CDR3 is CASSEGFGGTGNTIYF. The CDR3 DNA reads TGTGCCAGCAGTGAAGGGTTTGGGGGAACTGGAAACACCATATATTTT.

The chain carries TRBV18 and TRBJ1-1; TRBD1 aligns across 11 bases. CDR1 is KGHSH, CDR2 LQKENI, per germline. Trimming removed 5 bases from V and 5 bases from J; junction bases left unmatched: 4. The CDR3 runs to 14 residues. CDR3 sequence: CASSAGQGATEAFF. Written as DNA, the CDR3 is TGTGCCAGCTCAGCAGGACAGGGGGCGACTGAAGCTTTCTTT.

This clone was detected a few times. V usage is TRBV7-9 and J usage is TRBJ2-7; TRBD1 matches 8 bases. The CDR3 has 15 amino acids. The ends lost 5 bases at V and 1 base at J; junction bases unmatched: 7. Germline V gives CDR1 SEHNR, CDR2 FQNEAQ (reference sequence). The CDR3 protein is CASSKDRVLSYEQYF. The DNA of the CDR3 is TGTGCCAGCAGCAAGGACAGGGTGTTATCCTACGAGCAGTACTTC.

The CDR3 here is CASVRASGNTIYF. The CDR3, as DNA: TGTGCCAGTGTTCGCGCCTCTGGAAACACCATATATTTT. V and J are TRBV6-6 and TRBJ1-3; D uncertain. The germline gives CDR1 MNHNY, CDR2 SVGAGI (reference sequence). The CDR3 loop spans 13 amino acids. Trimming left V 9 bases short and J 0 bases short, with 9 bases between.

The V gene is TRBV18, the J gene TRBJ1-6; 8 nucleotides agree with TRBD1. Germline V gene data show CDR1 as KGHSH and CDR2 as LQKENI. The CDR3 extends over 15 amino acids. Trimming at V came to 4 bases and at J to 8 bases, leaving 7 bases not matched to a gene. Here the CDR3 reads CASSQGQGFDSPLHF. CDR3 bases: TGTGCCAGCTCACAAGGACAGGGATTCGATTCACCCCTCCACTTT.

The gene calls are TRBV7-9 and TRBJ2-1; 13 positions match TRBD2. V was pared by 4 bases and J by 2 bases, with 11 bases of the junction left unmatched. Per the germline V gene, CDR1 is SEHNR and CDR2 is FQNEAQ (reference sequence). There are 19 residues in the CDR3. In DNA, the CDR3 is TGTGCCAGCAGCTCCCTTTGGACTAGCGGGGGCGCCACCTACAATGAGCAGTTCTTC. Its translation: CASSSLWTSGGATYNEQFF.

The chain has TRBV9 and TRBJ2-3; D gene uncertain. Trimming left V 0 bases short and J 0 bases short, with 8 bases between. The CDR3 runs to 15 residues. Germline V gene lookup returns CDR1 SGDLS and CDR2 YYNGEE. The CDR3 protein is CASSVVPSSTDTQYF. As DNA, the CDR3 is TGTGCCAGCAGCGTAGTGCCTTCTAGCACAGATACGCAGTATTTT.

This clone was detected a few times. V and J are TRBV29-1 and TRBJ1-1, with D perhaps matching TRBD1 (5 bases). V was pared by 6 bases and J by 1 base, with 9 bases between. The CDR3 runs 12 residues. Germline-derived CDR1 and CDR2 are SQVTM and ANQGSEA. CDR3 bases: TGCAGCGTAGACGGGGGGAACACTGAAGCTTTCTTT. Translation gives CSVDGGNTEAFF. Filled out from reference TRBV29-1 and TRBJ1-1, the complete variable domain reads SAVISQKPSRDICQRGTSLTIQCQVDSQVTMMFWYRQQPGQSLTLIATANQGSEATYESGFVIDKFPISRPNLTFSTLTVSNMSPEDSSIYLCSVDGGNTEAFFGQGTRLTVV.

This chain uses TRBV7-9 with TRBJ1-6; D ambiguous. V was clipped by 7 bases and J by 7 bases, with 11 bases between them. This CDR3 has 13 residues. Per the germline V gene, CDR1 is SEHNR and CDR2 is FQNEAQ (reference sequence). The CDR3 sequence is CASMGMLNSPLHF. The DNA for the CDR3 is TGTGCCAGCATGGGCATGCTGAATTCACCCCTCCACTTT. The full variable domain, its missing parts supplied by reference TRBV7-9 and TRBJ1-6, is DTGVSQNPRHKITKRGQNVTFRCDPISEHNRLYWYRQTLGQGPEFLTYFQNEAQLEKSRLLSDRFSAERPKGSFSTLEIQRTEQGDSAMYLCASMGMLNSPLHFGNGTRLTVT.

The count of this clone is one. The DNA of the CDR3 is TGTGCCAGCAGTTACTCGAGTTCAGTAAAGACCCAGTACTTC. Amino acid sequence: CASSYSSSVKTQYF. The V and J genes are TRBV6-5 and TRBJ2-5; D is ambiguous. CDR3 size: 14 residues. Trimming cost V 0 bases and J 6 bases, with 11 bases left between them. The germline CDR1 and CDR2 sequences are MNHEY and SVGAGI.